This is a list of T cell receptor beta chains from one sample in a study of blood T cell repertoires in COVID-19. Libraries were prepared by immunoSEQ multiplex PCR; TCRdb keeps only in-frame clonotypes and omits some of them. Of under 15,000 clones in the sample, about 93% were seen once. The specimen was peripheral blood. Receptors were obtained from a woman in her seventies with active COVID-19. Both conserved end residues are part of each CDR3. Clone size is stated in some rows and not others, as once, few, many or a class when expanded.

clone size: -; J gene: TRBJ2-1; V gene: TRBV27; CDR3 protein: CASSPTRLAGFNEQFF
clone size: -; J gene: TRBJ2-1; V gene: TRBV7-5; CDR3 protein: CARSLEGKSGTSGNRDNEQFF
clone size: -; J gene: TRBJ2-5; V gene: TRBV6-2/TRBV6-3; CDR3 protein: CASSYGSGGRETQYF
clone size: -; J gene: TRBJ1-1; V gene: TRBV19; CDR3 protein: CASSIGGWNTEAFF
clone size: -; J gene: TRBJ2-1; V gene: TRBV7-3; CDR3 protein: CASSFLNGYNEQFF
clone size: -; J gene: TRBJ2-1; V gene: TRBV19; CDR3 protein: CASSRGNEQFF
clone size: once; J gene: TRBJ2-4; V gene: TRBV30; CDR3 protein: CAWTYGGSVKNIQYF
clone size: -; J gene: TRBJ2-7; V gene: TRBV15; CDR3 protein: CATSREAGFSYEQYF
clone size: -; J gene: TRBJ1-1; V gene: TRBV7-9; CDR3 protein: CASSSQMNTEAFF
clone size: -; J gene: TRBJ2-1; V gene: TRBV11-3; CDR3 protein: CASSLATSASNEQFF
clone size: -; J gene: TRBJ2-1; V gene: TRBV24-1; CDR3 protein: CATSDAISTRNNEQFF
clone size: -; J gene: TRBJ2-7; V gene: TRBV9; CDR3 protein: CASSVGQNYEQYF
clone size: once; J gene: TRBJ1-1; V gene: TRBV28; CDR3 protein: CASSSTGGGTEAFF
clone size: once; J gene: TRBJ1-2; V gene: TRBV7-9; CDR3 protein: CASSLDRGEYGYTF
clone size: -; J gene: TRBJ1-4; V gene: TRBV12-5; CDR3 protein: CASGRGTNEKLFF
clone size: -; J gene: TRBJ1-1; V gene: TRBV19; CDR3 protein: CASSIRGWDTEAFF
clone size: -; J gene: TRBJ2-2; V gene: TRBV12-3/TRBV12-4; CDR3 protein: CASSLSNTGELFF
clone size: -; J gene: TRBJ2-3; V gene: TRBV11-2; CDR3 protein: CASSLIGQGQYTQYF
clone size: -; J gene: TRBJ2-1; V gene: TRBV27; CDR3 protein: CASSFESGSSYNEQFF
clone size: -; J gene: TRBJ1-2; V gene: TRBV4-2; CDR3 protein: CASSQDRTANYGYTF
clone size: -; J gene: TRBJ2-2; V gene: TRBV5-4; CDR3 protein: CASSQRERTGELFF
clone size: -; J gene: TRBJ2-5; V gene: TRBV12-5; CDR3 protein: CASGLGGTSGNQETQYF
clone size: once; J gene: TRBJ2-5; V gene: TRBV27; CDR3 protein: CASSLREGGKTQYF
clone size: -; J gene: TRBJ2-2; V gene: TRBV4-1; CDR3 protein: CASSQDIGTVVPGELFF
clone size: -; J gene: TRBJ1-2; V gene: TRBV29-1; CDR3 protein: CSVGDRGYGYTF
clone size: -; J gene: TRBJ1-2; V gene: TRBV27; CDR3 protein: CASSLNAGQGISYGYTF
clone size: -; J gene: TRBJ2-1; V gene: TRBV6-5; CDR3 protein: CASSPWDRDNEQFF
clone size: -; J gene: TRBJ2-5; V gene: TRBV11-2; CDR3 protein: CASSHGTGLAGGLETQYF
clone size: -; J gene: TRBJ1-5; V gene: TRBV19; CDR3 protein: CASSIVQRQPQHF